This record concerns one TCR beta chain sequence. During active infection, Seattle patients enrolled and were then monitored through disease. The table came from immunoSEQ multiplex PCR; TCRdb's copy has only in-frame clones and leaves some out. Among about 410,000 clones listed, over 75% were seen once. Germline values: CDR1 WSHSY, CDR2 SAAADI. V was pared by 1 base and J by 3 bases, with 10 bases between. The CDR3 extends over 14 amino acids. This sample was included in a study of blood T cell repertoires in COVID-19. The chain combines TRBV10-2 with TRBJ2-7; D call uncertain. Material for sequencing was peripheral blood. The receptor was isolated from a woman between 40 and 50 years old with COVID-19, enrolled during active disease. CDR3: CASSEFIAGYEQYF. The CDR3 DNA reads as TGCGCCAGCAGTGAGTTTATAGCCGGCTACGAGCAGTACTTC.